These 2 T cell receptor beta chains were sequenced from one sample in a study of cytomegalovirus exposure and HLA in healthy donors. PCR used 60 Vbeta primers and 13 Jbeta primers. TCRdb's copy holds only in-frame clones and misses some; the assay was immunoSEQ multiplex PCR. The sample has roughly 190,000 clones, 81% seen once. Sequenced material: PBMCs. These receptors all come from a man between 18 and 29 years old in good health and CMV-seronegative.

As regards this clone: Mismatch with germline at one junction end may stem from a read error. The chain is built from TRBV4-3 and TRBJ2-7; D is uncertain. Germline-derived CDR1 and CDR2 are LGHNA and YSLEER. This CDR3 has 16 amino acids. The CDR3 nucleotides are TGCGCCAGCAGCCAAGGAGGAAAAAAGCCAGCTTACGGGCAGTACTTC. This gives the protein CASSQGGKKPAYGQYF.

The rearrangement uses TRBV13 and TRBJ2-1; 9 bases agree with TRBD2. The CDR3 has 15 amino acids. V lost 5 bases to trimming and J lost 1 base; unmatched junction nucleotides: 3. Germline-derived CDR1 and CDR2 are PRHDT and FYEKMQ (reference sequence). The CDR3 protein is CASSATSGSYNEQFF. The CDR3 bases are TGTGCCAGCAGCGCTACTAGCGGGTCCTACAATGAGCAGTTCTTC.